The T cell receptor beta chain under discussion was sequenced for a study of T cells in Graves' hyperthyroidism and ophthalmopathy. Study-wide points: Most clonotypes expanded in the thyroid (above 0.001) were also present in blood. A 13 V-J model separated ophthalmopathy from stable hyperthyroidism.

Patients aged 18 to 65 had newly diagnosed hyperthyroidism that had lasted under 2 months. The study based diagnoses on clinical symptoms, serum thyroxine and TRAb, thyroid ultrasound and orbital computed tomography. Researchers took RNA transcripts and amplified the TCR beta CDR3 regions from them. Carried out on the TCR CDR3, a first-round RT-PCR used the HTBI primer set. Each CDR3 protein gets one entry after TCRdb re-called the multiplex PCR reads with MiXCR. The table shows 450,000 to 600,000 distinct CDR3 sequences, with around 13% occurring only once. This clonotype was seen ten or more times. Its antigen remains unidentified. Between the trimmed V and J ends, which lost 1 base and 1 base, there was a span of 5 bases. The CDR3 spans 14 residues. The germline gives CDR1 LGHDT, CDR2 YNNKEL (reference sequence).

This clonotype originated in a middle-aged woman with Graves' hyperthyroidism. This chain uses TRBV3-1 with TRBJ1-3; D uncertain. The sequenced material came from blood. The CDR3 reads CASSQVGSGNTIYF. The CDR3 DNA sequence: TGTGCCAGCAGCCAAGTGGGGTCTGGAAACACCATATATTTT.